This T cell receptor (beta chain) stems from a study of early T cells in non-severe SARS-CoV-2 infection. Per the germline V gene, CDR1 is GTSNPN and CDR2 is SVGIG (reference sequence). V lost 1 base and J 2 bases, leaving 9 bases between the germline ends. CDR3 length equals 15 residues. Individual cDNA molecules received unique molecular identifiers during library preparation. TCRdb reprocessed the 5' RACE reads with MiXCR, giving one entry per CDR3 protein. The data show 30,000 to 40,000 distinct CDR3 sequences, with 8% to 9.5% seen just once and approximately 13% held by the top ten. This clonotype was picked up many times.

The chain links TRBV30 to TRBJ2-6; D remains ambiguous. The receptor was isolated from an adult who was a healthcare worker with PCR-confirmed SARS-CoV-2 infection or an uninfected control (not recorded which). The sample was whole blood. The CDR3 coding sequence is TGTGCCTGGAGTGAGGACGGAGCTGGGGCCAACGTCCTGACTTTC. Translated, it gives CAWSEDGAGANVLTF.